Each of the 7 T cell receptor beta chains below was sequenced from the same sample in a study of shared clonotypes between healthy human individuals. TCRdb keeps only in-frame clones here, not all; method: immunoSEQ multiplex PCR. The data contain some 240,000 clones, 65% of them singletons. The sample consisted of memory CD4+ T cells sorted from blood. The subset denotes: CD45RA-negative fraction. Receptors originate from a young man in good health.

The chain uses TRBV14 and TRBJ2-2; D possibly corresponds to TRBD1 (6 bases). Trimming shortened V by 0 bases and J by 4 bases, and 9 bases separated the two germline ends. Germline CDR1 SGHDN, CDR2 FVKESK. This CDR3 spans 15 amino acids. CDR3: CASSQDVRGTGELFF. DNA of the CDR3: TGTGCCAGCAGCCAAGATGTCAGGGGCACCGGGGAGCTGTTTTTT.

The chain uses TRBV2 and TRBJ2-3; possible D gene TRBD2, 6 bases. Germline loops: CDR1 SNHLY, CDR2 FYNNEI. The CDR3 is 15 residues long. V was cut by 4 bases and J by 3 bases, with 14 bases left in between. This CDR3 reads CASSVTGDSTDTQYF. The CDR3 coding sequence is TGTGCCAGCAGTGTTACGGGAGATTCAACAGATACGCAGTATTTT.

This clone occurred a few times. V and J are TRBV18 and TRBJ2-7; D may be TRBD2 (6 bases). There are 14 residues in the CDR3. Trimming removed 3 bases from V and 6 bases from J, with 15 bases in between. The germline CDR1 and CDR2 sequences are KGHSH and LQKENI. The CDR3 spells CASSPTSGPSEQYF. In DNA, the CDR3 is TGTGCCAGCTCACCGACTAGTGGCCCCTCCGAGCAGTACTTC.

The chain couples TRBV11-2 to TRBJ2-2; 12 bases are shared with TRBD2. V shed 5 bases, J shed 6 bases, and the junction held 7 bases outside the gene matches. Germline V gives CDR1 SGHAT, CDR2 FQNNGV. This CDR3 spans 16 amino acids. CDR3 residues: CASSTRLAGDPGELFF. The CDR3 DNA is TGTGCCAGCAGCACCCGACTAGCGGGAGACCCCGGGGAGCTGTTTTTT.

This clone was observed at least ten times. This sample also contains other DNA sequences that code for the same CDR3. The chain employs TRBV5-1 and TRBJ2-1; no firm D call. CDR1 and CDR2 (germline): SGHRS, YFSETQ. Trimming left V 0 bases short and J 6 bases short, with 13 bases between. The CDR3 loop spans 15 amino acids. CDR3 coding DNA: TGCGCCAGCAGCTTGGGATTGTCCGAATTCAATGAGCAGTTCTTC. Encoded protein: CASSLGLSEFNEQFF.

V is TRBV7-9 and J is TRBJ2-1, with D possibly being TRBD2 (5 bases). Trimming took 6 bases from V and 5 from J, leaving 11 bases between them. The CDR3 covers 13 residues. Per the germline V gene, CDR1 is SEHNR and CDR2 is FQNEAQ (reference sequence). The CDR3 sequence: CASSAWGDNEQFF. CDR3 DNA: TGTGCCAGCAGTGCGTGGGGAGACAATGAGCAGTTCTTC.

CDR3 region: CASRADSRDIQYF. Written as DNA, the CDR3 is TGTGCCAGCAGAGCTGACAGTAGGGACATTCAGTACTTC. The chain recombines TRBV27 with TRBJ2-4; a weak D match, TRBD1 (5 bases). Germline V gene sequence: CDR1 MNHEY, CDR2 SMNVEV (reference sequence). CDR3 length: 13 residues. The V gene lost 6 bases and the J gene lost 8 bases, with 14 bases spanning the gap.